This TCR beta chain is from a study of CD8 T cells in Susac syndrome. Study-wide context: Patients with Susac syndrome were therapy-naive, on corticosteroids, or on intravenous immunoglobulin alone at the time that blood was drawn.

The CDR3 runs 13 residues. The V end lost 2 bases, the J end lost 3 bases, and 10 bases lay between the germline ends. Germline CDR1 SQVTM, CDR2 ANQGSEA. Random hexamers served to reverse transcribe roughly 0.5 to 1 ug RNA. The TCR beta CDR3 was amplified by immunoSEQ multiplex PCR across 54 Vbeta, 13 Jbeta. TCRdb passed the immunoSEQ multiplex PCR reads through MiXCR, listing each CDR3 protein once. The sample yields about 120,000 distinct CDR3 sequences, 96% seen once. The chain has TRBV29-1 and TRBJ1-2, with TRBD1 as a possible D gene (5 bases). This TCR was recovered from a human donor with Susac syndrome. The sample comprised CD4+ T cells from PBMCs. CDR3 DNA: TGCAGCGTTGAATGGTCGGGGGACTATGGCTACACCTTC. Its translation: CSVEWSGDYGYTF. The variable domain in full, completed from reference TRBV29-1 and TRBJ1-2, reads SAVISQKPSRDICQRGTSLTIQCQVDSQVTMMFWYRQQPGQSLTLIATANQGSEATYESGFVIDKFPISRPNLTFSTLTVSNMSPEDSSIYLCSVEWSGDYGYTFGSGTRLTVV.